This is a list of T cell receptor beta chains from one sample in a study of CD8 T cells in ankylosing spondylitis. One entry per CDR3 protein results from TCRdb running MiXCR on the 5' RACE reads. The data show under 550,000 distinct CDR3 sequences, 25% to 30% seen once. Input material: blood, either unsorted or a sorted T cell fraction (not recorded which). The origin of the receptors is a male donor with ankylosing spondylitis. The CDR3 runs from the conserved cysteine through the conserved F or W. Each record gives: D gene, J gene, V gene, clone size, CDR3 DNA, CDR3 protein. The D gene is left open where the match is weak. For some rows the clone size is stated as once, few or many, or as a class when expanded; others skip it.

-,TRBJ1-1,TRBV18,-,TGTGCCAGCTCACCAGCTGGGCGGGACACTGAAGCTTTCTTT,CASSPAGRDTEAFF
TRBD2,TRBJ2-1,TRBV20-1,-,TGCAGTGCTAGCGGGAGGGCGGGTAATGAGCAGTTCTTC,CSASGRAGNEQFF
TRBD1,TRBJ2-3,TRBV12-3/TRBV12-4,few,TGTGCCAGCAGTTTTTACGGGACAGGGGAGCCAGATACGCAGTATTTT,CASSFYGTGEPDTQYF
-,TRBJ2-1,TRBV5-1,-,TGCGCCAGCAGCTTGGATGAAAGCTCCTACAATGAGCAGTTCTTC,CASSLDESSYNEQFF
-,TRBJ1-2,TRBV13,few,TGTGCCAGCAGCTTCAGGGTTAGCTATGGCTACACCTTC,CASSFRVSYGYTF
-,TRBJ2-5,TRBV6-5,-,TGTGCCAGCAGTTACAGGGTGCGGGAAGAGACCCAGTACTTC,CASSYRVREETQYF
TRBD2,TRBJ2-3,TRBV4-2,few,TGTGCCAGCAGCCAAGATAGAGCGGGAGTGGGGTCAGATACGCAGTATTTT,CASSQDRAGVGSDTQYF
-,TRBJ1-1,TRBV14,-,TGTGCCAGCAGCCAAGATGGGGGGTACACTGAAGCTTTCTTT,CASSQDGGYTEAFF
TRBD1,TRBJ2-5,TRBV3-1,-,TGTGCCAGCAGCCAAGATACAGGGGGCGGAAAGACCCAGTACTTC,CASSQDTGGGKTQYF
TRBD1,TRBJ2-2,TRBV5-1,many,TGCGCCAGCAGCCTCTTACAGGGGACCGGGGAGCTGTTTTTT,CASSLLQGTGELFF
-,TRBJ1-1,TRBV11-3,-,TGTGCCAGCAGCGCACAGGGAGGACTGAACACTGAAGCTTTCTTT,CASSAQGGLNTEAFF
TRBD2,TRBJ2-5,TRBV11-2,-,TGTGCCAGCAGCCGGACTAGCGGGAGAGACGAGACCCAGTACTTC,CASSRTSGRDETQYF
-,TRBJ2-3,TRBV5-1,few,TGCGCCAGCAGCCCCAGAGGGGGGTTTAGCACAGATACGCAGTATTTT,CASSPRGGFSTDTQYF
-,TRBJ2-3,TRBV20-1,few,TGCAGTGCTAGAGTAGGGAGTAGCACAGATACGCAGTATTTT,CSARVGSSTDTQYF
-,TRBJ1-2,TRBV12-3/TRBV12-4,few,TGTGCCAGCAGGGGGACGGGCGTCAGTGGCTACACCTTC,CASRGTGVSGYTF
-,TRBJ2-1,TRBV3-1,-,TGTGCCAGCAGCCTCCACTCTAGCCCGGGGCAGTTCTTC,CASSLHSSPGQFF
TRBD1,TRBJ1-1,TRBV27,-,TGTGCCAGCAGTCCGCCGGACAGGCCGAACACTGAAGCTTTCTTT,CASSPPDRPNTEAFF
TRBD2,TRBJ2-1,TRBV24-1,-,TGTGCCACCAGTGACAGTAGCGGGAGGGCCCTTTACAATGAGCAGTTCTTC,CATSDSSGRALYNEQFF
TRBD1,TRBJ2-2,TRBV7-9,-,TGTGCCCCCCAGGGACAGGTCAACACCGGGGAGCTGTTTTTT,CAPQGQVNTGELFF
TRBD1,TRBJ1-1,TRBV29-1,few,TGCAGCCACGGAGGGACAGGGACTGAAGCTTTCTTT,CSHGGTGTEAFF
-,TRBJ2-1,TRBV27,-,TGTGCCAGCAGTTCCCCGACTAAGAATGAGCAGTTCTTC,CASSSPTKNEQFF
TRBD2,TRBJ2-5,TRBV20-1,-,TGCAGTGCTAGCTACTCGGGGGGGACGGAGACCCAGTACTTC,CSASYSGGTETQYF
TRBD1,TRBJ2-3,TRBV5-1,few,TGCGCCAGCAGAGTTCAGGGGGCAACAGATACGCAGTATTTT,CASRVQGATDTQYF
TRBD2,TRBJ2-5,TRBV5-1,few,TGCGCCAGCAGCCGGGACGGGAGGTTTGATGAGACCCAGTACTTC,CASSRDGRFDETQYF
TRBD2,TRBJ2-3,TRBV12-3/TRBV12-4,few,TGTGCCAGCAGTATCCGACTAGCGGGAGGGGCAGATACGCAGTATTTT,CASSIRLAGGADTQYF
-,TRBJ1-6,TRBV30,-,TGTGCCTGGAGATCAGTTAGTGATTCACCCCTCCACTTT,CAWRSVSDSPLHF
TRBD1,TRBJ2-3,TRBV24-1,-,TGTGCCACCAGTGACCAAAACTTCCCGAACCCGAAAGACAGGGCCGAGGATACGCAGTATTTT,CATSDQNFPNPKDRAEDTQYF
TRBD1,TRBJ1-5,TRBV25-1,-,TGTGCCAGCCAGGACAGGGAGCGTCAGCCCCAGCATTTT,CASQDRERQPQHF